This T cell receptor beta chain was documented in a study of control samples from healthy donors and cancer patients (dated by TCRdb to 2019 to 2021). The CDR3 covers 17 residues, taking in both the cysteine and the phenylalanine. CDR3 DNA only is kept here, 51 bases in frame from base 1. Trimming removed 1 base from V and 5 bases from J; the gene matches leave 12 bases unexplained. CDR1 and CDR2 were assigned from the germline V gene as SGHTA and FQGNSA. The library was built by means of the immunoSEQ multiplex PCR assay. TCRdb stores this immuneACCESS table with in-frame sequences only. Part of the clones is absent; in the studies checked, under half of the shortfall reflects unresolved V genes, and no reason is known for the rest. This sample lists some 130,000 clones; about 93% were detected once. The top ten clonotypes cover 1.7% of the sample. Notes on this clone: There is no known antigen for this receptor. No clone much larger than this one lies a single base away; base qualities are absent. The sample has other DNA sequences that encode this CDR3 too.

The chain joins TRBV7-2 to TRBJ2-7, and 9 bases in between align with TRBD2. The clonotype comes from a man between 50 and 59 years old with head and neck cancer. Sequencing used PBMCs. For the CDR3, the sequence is CASSLGVRRGGRNEQYF. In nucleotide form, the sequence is TGTGCCAGCAGCTTAGGGGTTCGGCGGGGGGGCCGCAACGAGCAGTACTTC.